The 27 T cell receptor beta chains below come from one sample, sequenced in a study of blood T cell repertoires in COVID-19. The table came from immunoSEQ multiplex PCR; TCRdb's copy has only in-frame clones and leaves some out. The table includes over 65,000 clones, about 76% detected once. Specimen: peripheral blood. The receptors originated from a man of 80 years or more with acute or convalescent COVID-19.

The chain couples TRBV10-3 to TRBJ2-1; TRBD2 might be the D (6 bases). Trimming took 1 base from V and 10 from J, leaving 17 bases between them. The CDR3 consists of 15 residues. Germline loops: CDR1 ENHRY, CDR2 SYGVKD. In DNA, the CDR3 is TGTGCCATCAGTGAGTGGGGACTGAACGGGGAAGAGCAGTTCTTC. Translated, it gives CAISEWGLNGEEQFF.

V is TRBV5-1 and J is TRBJ2-2, with 10 bases matching TRBD2. The CDR3 has 14 residues. V was clipped by 4 bases and J by 6 bases; unmatched bases: 3. Germline V gene sequence: CDR1 SGHRS, CDR2 YFSETQ. CDR3 in amino acids: CASSPSGSAGELFF. The CDR3 bases are TGCGCCAGCAGCCCTAGCGGGAGCGCCGGGGAGCTGTTTTTT.

The chain is built from TRBV7-9 and TRBJ2-4; 10 bases match TRBD1. The germline CDR1 and CDR2 sequences are SEHNR and FQNEAQ (reference sequence). CDR3 length: 18 amino acids. The trim removed 5 bases at V and 5 bases at J, leaving 15 bases unmatched. The CDR3 loop reads CASSPLLGFGTGENIQYF. In DNA, the CDR3 is TGTGCCAGCAGCCCCCTATTGGGGTTCGGGACAGGGGAAAACATTCAGTACTTC.

This clone was seen a single time. The V and J genes are TRBV18 and TRBJ2-5; 8 bases agree with TRBD1. Unmatched junction bases numbered 11, after V lost 4 bases and J lost 4 bases. Germline V gene lookup returns CDR1 KGHSH and CDR2 LQKENI. There are 16 residues in the CDR3. In DNA, the CDR3 is TGTGCCAGCTCACGCTCGACAGGGGCATTTGGAGAGACCCAGTACTTC. This gives the protein CASSRSTGAFGETQYF.

This clone was detected only a few times. The V call is TRBV5-4, the J call TRBJ2-3; TRBD2 matches at 7 bases. This CDR3 is built from 16 residues. Germline V lookup: CDR1 SGHNT, CDR2 YYREEE (reference sequence). Trimming at V came to 2 bases and at J to 4 bases, leaving 10 bases not matched to a gene. CDR3 DNA: TGTGCCAGCAGCTTTGAACTAGCGAAGGCGGCAGATACGCAGTATTTT. It is translated as CASSFELAKAADTQYF.

V is TRBV27 and J is TRBJ1-2; maybe TRBD1 (6 bases). CDR1 and CDR2 from the germline V gene are MNHEY and SMNVEV (reference sequence). There are 14 residues in the CDR3. Between the trimmed V and J ends, which lost 6 bases and 0 bases, there was a span of 11 bases. CDR3 sequence (DNA): TGTGCCAGCAGCCAGGGGACAACTAACTATGGCTACACCTTC. Amino acids: CASSQGTTNYGYTF.

The rearrangement uses TRBV28 and TRBJ2-7, with TRBD2 matching 7 bases. Germline values: CDR1 MDHEN, CDR2 SYDVKM. The V and J ends lost 3 bases and 2 bases, in that order; junction bases with no gene match: 4. The CDR3 is made up of 14 amino acids. The CDR3 sequence: CASSLAGATYEQYF. CDR3 in DNA: TGTGCCAGCAGTTTGGCGGGAGCGACCTACGAGCAGTACTTC.

V and J are TRBV28 and TRBJ1-5, with D maybe TRBD1 (6 bases). The germline V gene encodes CDR1 MDHEN and CDR2 SYDVKM. V was shortened by 7 bases and J by 7 bases, with 14 bases between the two germline ends. This CDR3 has 13 amino acids. The CDR3 spells CASKDSGRQPQHF. The CDR3 nucleotides read TGTGCCAGCAAGGACAGTGGTAGACAGCCCCAGCATTTT.

The V call is TRBV5-3, the J call TRBJ2-3; TRBD2 aligns across 9 bases. TRBV5-3 qualifies as an ORF whose function is uncertain. The CDR3 spans 17 residues. V was pared by 4 bases and J by 3 bases, with 12 bases of the junction left unmatched. The CDR3 sequence: CARSARLAERGTDTQYF. CDR3 bases: TGTGCCAGAAGCGCTCGACTAGCGGAAAGGGGGACAGATACGCAGTATTTT.

This clone was recorded a few times. The V call is TRBV7-9, the J call TRBJ1-5; no definite D call. Trimming removed 4 bases at V and 4 bases at J, with 5 bases between. Germline V gene sequence: CDR1 SEHNR, CDR2 FQNEAQ (reference sequence). The CDR3 extends over 12 amino acids. The CDR3 DNA follows: TGTGCCAGCAGCTCCCCTAATCAGCCCCAGCATTTT. Protein product: CASSSPNQPQHF.

This chain uses TRBV28 with TRBJ2-2; TRBD1 agrees at 12 bases. Trimming took 5 bases from V and 6 from J; bases not matched to a gene: 10. The CDR3 loop spans 17 amino acids. Per the germline V gene, CDR1 is MDHEN and CDR2 is SYDVKM. CDR3: CASSQPVGQGAAGELFF. Here the CDR3 DNA reads TGTGCCAGCAGTCAGCCCGTGGGACAGGGGGCGGCCGGGGAGCTGTTTTTT.

The chain combines TRBV30 with TRBJ1-5, with D possibly matching TRBD1 (5 bases). This CDR3 has 15 amino acids. From germline, CDR1 is GTSNPN and CDR2 SVGIG (reference sequence). The V and J ends lost 2 bases and 2 bases respectively, with 13 bases between them. CDR3 in amino acids: CAWSQGTRGNQPQHF. The CDR3 DNA reads TGTGCCTGGAGTCAGGGAACAAGGGGCAATCAGCCCCAGCATTTT.

This clone was detected only once. The V call is TRBV30, the J call TRBJ1-6, with TRBD1 identical over 7 bases. Germline V lookup: CDR1 GTSNPN, CDR2 SVGIG (reference sequence). V shed 7 bases and J 2 bases; nucleotides not matched to a gene: 11. There are 16 residues in the CDR3. The CDR3 spells CAFCMGQITYNSPLHF. DNA for the CDR3: TGTGCCTTCTGCATGGGACAGATAACCTATAATTCACCCCTCCACTTT.

This rearrangement joins TRBV15 to TRBJ1-4; D perhaps matches TRBD1 (6 bases). V dropped 0 bases and J dropped 5 bases, with 10 bases sitting between them. This CDR3 has 15 residues. Germline assignment: CDR1 LNHNV and CDR2 YYDKDF (reference sequence). The CDR3 here is CATSRDGGQNEKLFF. The CDR3 nucleotides are TGTGCCACCAGCAGAGACGGCGGACAGAATGAAAAACTGTTTTTT.

This rearrangement joins TRBV18 to TRBJ2-5; D gene ambiguous. CDR1 is KGHSH, CDR2 LQKENI, per germline. The CDR3 consists of 12 residues. The V end was cut by 3 bases, the J end by 1 base, with 3 bases between. The CDR3 loop is CASSPRQETQYF. CDR3 nucleotide sequence: TGTGCCAGCTCACCGCGCCAAGAGACCCAGTACTTC.

In its sample, this clone was seen once. The CDR3 is CASLTDRVRTEAFF. The CDR3 nucleotides read TGTGCCAGCCTTACTGACAGGGTTCGGACTGAAGCTTTCTTT. V is TRBV28 and J is TRBJ1-1, with TRBD1 identical over 7 bases. Losses at the gene ends were 8 bases for V and 5 bases for J; bases not matched to a gene: 11. Germline V gene sequence: CDR1 MDHEN, CDR2 SYDVKM. The CDR3 spans 14 residues.

The gene calls are TRBV5-4 and TRBJ2-1; 10 nucleotides align to TRBD1. CDR3 size: 14 residues. Germline-derived CDR1 and CDR2 are SGHNT and YYREEE (reference sequence). J gave up 8 bases and V 4 bases, and 6 bases lay outside the gene matches. The DNA for the CDR3 is TGTGCCAGCAGCCCTTGGGACAGGGGCGATGAGCAGTTCTTC. Translating it yields CASSPWDRGDEQFF. Drawing the rest from reference TRBV5-4 and TRBJ2-1, the complete variable domain is ETGVTQSPTHLIKTRGQQVTLRCSSQSGHNTVSWYQQALGQGPQFIFQYYREEENGRGNFPPRFSGLQFPNYSSELNVNALELDDSALYLCASSPWDRGDEQFFGPGTRLTVL.

V and J are TRBV28 and TRBJ1-5, with 8 bases lining up with TRBD1. In germline, CDR1 is MDHEN, CDR2 SYDVKM. This CDR3 has 16 amino acids. V shed 2 bases, J shed 6 bases, and the junction held 9 bases outside the gene matches. In DNA form, the CDR3 reads TGTGCCAGCAGTTTAAGCCAGGGGGCGCGAGGTCAGCCCCAGCATTTT. Amino acids: CASSLSQGARGQPQHF.

This clone was seen a few times. V is TRBV6-5 and J is TRBJ1-4; D is unresolved. Trimming removed 4 bases from V and 5 bases from J, with 8 bases in between. Looked up from germline, CDR1 is MNHEY and CDR2 is SVGAGI. CDR3 size: 13 residues. In nucleotides, the CDR3 is TGTGCCAGCAGTTTAGACTGGAATGAAAAACTGTTTTTT. Its protein product is CASSLDWNEKLFF.

The chain carries TRBV19 and TRBJ2-2, with D unclear. The length of the CDR3 is 16 residues. With 3 bases removed from V and 2 bases from J, the gap between germline ends came to 13 bases. Germline V gene sequence: CDR1 LNHDA, CDR2 SQIVND (reference sequence). CDR3 nucleotides: TGTGCCAGTAGTATCAGACATATCCTTAACACCGGGGAGCTGTTTTTT. As protein: CASSIRHILNTGELFF.

The chain links TRBV5-1 to TRBJ2-1; 9 bases are a match to TRBD1. This CDR3 contains 14 residues. V trimming: 9 bases; J trimming: 3 bases; junction bases outside the gene matches: 7. The germline gives CDR1 SGHRS, CDR2 YFSETQ. The CDR3 reads CATGQGMSYNEQFF. The CDR3 region has the DNA TGCGCCACCGGACAGGGGATGAGCTACAATGAGCAGTTCTTC.

The J gene is TRBJ1-2, the V gene TRBV7-2; TRBD1 matches 8 bases. Germline CDR1 and CDR2: SGHTA and FQGNSA. The CDR3 has 17 residues. After removal of 0 bases from V and 4 bases from J, the junction contained 10 bases not matched to a gene. The CDR3 is CASSLALTGGIGYGYTF. The DNA for the CDR3 is TGTGCCAGCAGCTTAGCGCTAACAGGGGGGATAGGCTATGGCTACACCTTC. Together with reference TRBV7-2 and TRBJ1-2, the CDR3 gives the full variable domain: GAGVSQSPSNKVTEKGKDVELRCDPISGHTALYWYRQSLGQGLEFLIYFQGNSAPDKSGLPSDRFSAERTGGSVSTLTIQRTQQEDSAVYLCASSLALTGGIGYGYTFGSGTRLTVV.

This rearrangement joins TRBV12-3 or TRBV12-4 to TRBJ1-5; D is perhaps TRBD1 (6 bases). The V and J ends lost 4 bases and 7 bases respectively, with 11 bases between them. The length of the CDR3 is 13 residues. The CDR3 nucleotides read TGTGCCAGCAGTTACAGGGTAAGGCAGCCCCAGCATTTT. Translated, it gives CASSYRVRQPQHF.

J is TRBJ2-7 and V is TRBV18; D call uncertain. Germline V gene data show CDR1 as KGHSH and CDR2 as LQKENI. Trimming shortened V by 3 bases and J by 4 bases, and 13 bases separated the two germline ends. The CDR3 is made up of 14 amino acids. CDR3 sequence (DNA): TGTGCCAGCTCACCGCTTGGTCAAACTTACGAGCAGTACTTC. This gives the protein CASSPLGQTYEQYF.

This chain connects TRBV3-1 (or the pseudogene TRBV3-2) to TRBJ2-2; D possibly corresponds to TRBD1 (5 bases). The CDR3 runs to 11 residues. V dropped 1 base and J dropped 13 bases, with 7 bases sitting between them. The germline V gene has CDR1 LGHDT and CDR2 YNNKEL (reference sequence). This chain's CDR3 is CASSQGTTLFF. The CDR3 DNA reads TGTGCCAGCAGCCAAGGGACAACGCTGTTTTTT.

This clone came up a few times. The chain is built from TRBV5-1 and TRBJ1-2, with 8 bases identical to TRBD1. Germline V CDR1 and CDR2: SGHRS, YFSETQ. Trimming removed 4 bases from V and 6 bases from J; junction bases left unmatched: 8. This CDR3 has 14 residues. CDR3: CASSPGTGLNGYTF. The CDR3 DNA reads TGCGCCAGCAGCCCTGGGACAGGACTGAATGGCTACACCTTC.

This clone was observed a handful of times. This chain links TRBV7-2 with TRBJ1-5; D remains unclear. V was trimmed by 5 bases and J by 4 bases, leaving 15 bases between them. Germline assignment: CDR1 SGHTA and CDR2 FQGNSA. The CDR3 spans 15 residues. CDR3 nucleotide sequence: TGTGCCAGCAGCAACGCGGGTCGGGTGAATCAGCCCCAGCATTTT. Its protein is CASSNAGRVNQPQHF.